A single sample gave rise to the 30 T cell receptor beta chains below, sequenced in a study of quantifying T cell responses using KT2 cells. Study at large: Reverse transcription used primers in the TCR alpha and beta constant regions.

An oligo carrying a UMI was ligated to the cDNA 3' end. First-round PCR used 4 to 5 cycles and beta primers RC1.1 and RC1.2 covering TRBC1 and TRBC2. A single record per CDR3 protein comes from TCRdb applying MiXCR to the UMI-ligation and nested PCR reads. The sample holds tens of thousands of distinct CDR3 sequences; under 13% are singletons and the top ten take about a tenth. The sample consisted of PBMCs spiked with cells of the T cell clone KT2. The origin of the receptors is a human donor.

This clonotype came up many times. The gene calls are TRBV20-1 and TRBJ2-5, with TRBD1 identical over 12 bases. The trim removed 5 bases at V and 5 bases at J, leaving 12 bases unmatched. The CDR3 contains 16 residues. Germline values: CDR1 DFQATT, CDR2 SNEGSKA (reference sequence). The DNA for the CDR3 is TGCAGTGCTGTTCGATTCGGGACAGGGGGCTCGGAGACCCAGTACTTC. It specifies CSAVRFGTGGSETQYF.

In this sample, this clonotype turned up a few times. J is TRBJ1-1 and V is TRBV20-1, with TRBD1 matching over 7 bases. The CDR3 has 16 amino acids. CDR1 and CDR2 (germline): DFQATT, SNEGSKA (reference sequence). The V segment lost 0 bases and the J segment 4 bases; nucleotides outside the gene matches: 11. CDR3 bases: TGCAGTGCTAGAGATGATGCAGGGGGAGGGAGCACTGAAGCTTTCTTT. Protein product: CSARDDAGGGSTEAFF.

This clonotype was recorded many times. This chain joins TRBV12-3 or TRBV12-4 and TRBJ1-2, with a weak D call TRBD1 (5 bases). This CDR3 has 13 residues. V lost 8 bases and J lost 5, with 15 bases in between. CDR3 sequence (DNA): TGTGCCAGCTCCAGGGATACGAAGTATGGCTACACCTTC. Translated, it gives CASSRDTKYGYTF.

In DNA, the CDR3 is TGTGCCAGCAGCTTGTCCAGGCGGGGGCCAGCCCGCGCAGATACGCAGTATTTT. It translates to CASSLSRRGPARADTQYF. The chain links TRBV5-6 to TRBJ2-3; TRBD2 is a possible D gene (7 bases). V was shortened by 1 base and J by 4 bases, with 22 bases between the two germline ends. The germline V gene has CDR1 SGHDT and CDR2 YYEEEE. The CDR3 is 18 residues long. Drawing the rest from reference TRBV5-6 and TRBJ2-3, the complete variable domain is DAGVTQSPTHLIKTRGQQVTLRCSPKSGHDTVSWYQQALGQGPQFIFQYYEEEERQRGNFPDRFSGHQFPNYSSELNVNALLLGDSALYLCASSLSRRGPARADTQYFGPGTRLTVL.

This clonotype has a count of ten or more. The chain carries TRBV20-1 and TRBJ1-6, with no clear D. CDR3 length: 13 amino acids. The V and J ends lost 1 base and 9 bases respectively, with 10 bases between them. Germline V lookup: CDR1 DFQATT, CDR2 SNEGSKA (reference sequence). This CDR3 reads CSARVGGSSPLHF. CDR3 in DNA: TGCAGTGCTAGAGTCGGAGGGTCTTCACCCCTCCACTTT.

The genes are TRBV6-5 and TRBJ1-5; D is undetermined. Trimming cost V 4 bases and J 5 bases, with 9 bases left between them. The germline V gene encodes CDR1 MNHEY and CDR2 SVGAGI. The CDR3 runs 13 residues. CDR3 residues: CASSFSRDQPQHF. The CDR3 region has the DNA TGTGCCAGCAGTTTCTCGAGGGATCAGCCCCAGCATTTT.

This clonotype was picked up many times. V usage is TRBV20-1 and J usage is TRBJ2-1; D gene unclear. This CDR3 is 15 amino acids long. Germline V lookup: CDR1 DFQATT, CDR2 SNEGSKA (reference sequence). Trimming stripped 5 bases from V and 0 bases from J, with 14 bases between. The DNA for the CDR3 is TGCAGTGCTCCCGAAGGATGGAGCTCCTACAATGAGCAGTTCTTC. This codes for CSAPEGWSSYNEQFF.

The chain is built from TRBV23-1 and TRBJ2-2; tentatively, D is TRBD1 or TRBD2 (5 bases each). TRBV23-1 is given ORF status, its function remaining uncertain. The length of the CDR3 is 15 residues. Trimming stripped 0 bases from V and 2 bases from J, with 7 bases between. CDR3 loop: CASSQSGDNTGELFF. In DNA, the CDR3 is TGCGCCAGCAGTCAATCGGGGGACAACACCGGGGAGCTGTTTTTT.

This clonotype was seen at least ten times. This chain's CDR3 is CASTASVLETQYF. In nucleotides, the CDR3 is TGTGCCAGCACCGCTTCAGTCCTAGAGACCCAGTACTTC. This chain joins TRBV7-9 and TRBJ2-5; D is unclear. CDR1 SEHNR and CDR2 FQNEAQ come from the germline V gene (reference sequence). V lost 7 bases to trimming and J lost 4 bases, with 13 bases between them. This CDR3 is built from 13 residues.

The chain is built from TRBV4-1 and TRBJ2-3; perhaps TRBD1 as D (5 bases). From germline, CDR1 is MGHRA and CDR2 YSYEKL. The CDR3 loop spans 14 amino acids. The germline V and J ends were trimmed by 0 bases and 4 bases, with 8 bases remaining between them. CDR3: CASSQDWGPDTQYF. The CDR3 nucleotides are TGCGCCAGCAGCCAAGATTGGGGCCCAGATACGCAGTATTTT.

The chain has TRBV4-1 and TRBJ2-7, with D unclear. The ends were cut back, 4 bases at V and 3 bases at J, with 16 bases in the middle. Germline-derived CDR1 and CDR2 are MGHRA and YSYEKL. The CDR3 extends over 15 amino acids. CDR3 sequence reads: CASSRVLQVSYEQYF. CDR3 DNA sequence: TGCGCCAGCAGCCGAGTGCTCCAGGTTAGCTACGAGCAGTACTTC.

This rearrangement joins TRBV7-3 to TRBJ2-1, with D maybe TRBD2 (6 bases). Germline CDR1 is SGHTA and CDR2 is FQGTGA. The CDR3 totals 16 residues. V was cut by 0 bases and J by 4 bases, with 13 bases left in between. Written as DNA, the CDR3 is TGTGCCAGCAGCTTAACGTTGCCCGGGAGATACAATGAGCAGTTCTTC. Its translation is CASSLTLPGRYNEQFF.

The V gene is TRBV20-1, the J gene TRBJ2-7, with D possibly being TRBD2 (8 bases). CDR1 is DFQATT, CDR2 SNEGSKA, per germline (reference sequence). CDR3 length: 15 residues. V dropped 3 bases and J dropped 1 base, with 16 bases sitting between them. CDR3 coding DNA: TGCAGTGCTAGCGGGGGGGGGGACAGATCCTACGAGCAGTACTTC. This translates into CSASGGGDRSYEQYF.

On this clonotype: One end of the junction fails to match germline, which may point to a read error. This chain uses TRBV6-6 with TRBJ2-7, with 8 bases aligning to TRBD1. CDR3 size: 13 residues. Germline CDR1 and CDR2: MNHNY and SVGAGI (reference sequence). CDR3: CASSYSPDVGTGF. Written as DNA, the CDR3 is TGTGCCAGCAGTTACTCGCCAGATGTCGGGACAGGCTTC.

This clonotype was seen only a few times. The rearrangement links TRBV7-3 to TRBJ2-1, with 12 bases that match TRBD2. Looked up from germline, CDR1 is SGHTA and CDR2 is FQGTGA. V was clipped by 3 bases and J by 12 bases; unmatched bases: 3. The CDR3 is 13 residues long. CDR3 nucleotide sequence: TGTGCCAGCAGCTTCACGACTAGCGGGGGGCAGTTCTTC. This encodes CASSFTTSGGQFF.

This clonotype turned up a few times. The V call is TRBV7-2, the J call TRBJ2-3, with unresolved D. In germline, CDR1 is SGHTA, CDR2 FQGNSA. The length of the CDR3 is 14 residues. V was shortened by 1 base and J by 9 bases, with 14 bases between the two germline ends. The CDR3 sequence: CASSLDTGSVTQYF. CDR3 sequence (DNA): TGTGCCAGCAGCTTAGATACCGGGTCGGTCACGCAGTATTTT.

The rearrangement uses TRBV7-9 and TRBJ2-1; the D is unclear. Deletions cut 5 bases from V and 5 bases from J, with 7 bases between. CDR1 is SEHNR, CDR2 FQNEAQ, per germline (reference sequence). The CDR3 is 12 residues long. The DNA of the CDR3 is TGTGCCAGCAGCCCAGTGGACAATGAGCAGTTCTTC. Protein sequence: CASSPVDNEQFF.

This clonotype was counted between two and nine times. V is TRBV29-1 and J is TRBJ1-2, with D uncertain. V lost 5 bases, J lost 4 bases, and 20 bases lay in between. Germline CDR1 is SQVTM and CDR2 is ANQGSEA. This CDR3 is 15 amino acids long. The CDR3 nucleotides are TGCAGCGTTATGCCGGGAGGAGGAGGTAGCTATGGCTACACCTTC. Translated: CSVMPGGGGSYGYTF.

The chain uses TRBV12-3 or TRBV12-4 and TRBJ1-2; D is perhaps TRBD1 (6 bases). The CDR3 has 15 amino acids. The germline V and J ends were trimmed by 4 bases and 5 bases, with 17 bases remaining between them. The CDR3 spells CASSSGTLSGYGYTF. The DNA for the CDR3 is TGTGCCAGCAGTTCCGGGACACTGAGTGGATATGGCTACACCTTC.

The sample holds many counts of this clonotype. The chain has TRBV4-3 and TRBJ1-3; D gene ambiguous. This CDR3 spans 16 amino acids. Germline V gene sequence: CDR1 LGHNA, CDR2 YSLEER. V shed 0 bases and J shed 2 bases, with 11 bases lying between them. The CDR3 loop is CASSQDERVPGNTIYF. CDR3 nucleotides: TGCGCCAGCAGCCAAGATGAGAGGGTCCCTGGAAACACCATATATTTT.

This clonotype was detected only a few times. V usage is TRBV12-3 or TRBV12-4 and J usage is TRBJ2-5; 7 bases align to TRBD2. With 3 bases clipped from V and 4 bases from J, the junction kept 5 bases outside the gene matches. The CDR3 is made up of 14 amino acids. The CDR3 here is CASSFPPGGETQYF. CDR3 in DNA: TGTGCCAGCAGTTTCCCCCCGGGAGGAGAGACCCAGTACTTC.

This clonotype has at least ten counts. This chain links TRBV6-6 with TRBJ1-4, with unresolved D. Germline V gene data show CDR1 as MNHNY and CDR2 as SVGAGI (reference sequence). Deletions cut 7 bases from V and 5 bases from J, with 17 bases between. The CDR3 runs 15 residues. CDR3 bases: TGTGCCAGCAATCCGTCGGGCCGGCGAAATGAAAAACTGTTTTTT. Protein product: CASNPSGRRNEKLFF.

This clonotype has ten or more counts. The chain joins TRBV21-1 to TRBJ1-1. TRBV21-1 is a pseudogene. This CDR3 is 11 amino acids long. DNA of the CDR3: TGTGCCAGCAGCAAAGGGGCTGAAGCTTTCTTT. Amino acid sequence: CASSKGAEAFF.

This clonotype has a handful of counts. The V gene is TRBV15, the J gene TRBJ2-5; 8 bases match TRBD1. Looked up from germline, CDR1 is LNHNV and CDR2 is YYDKDF (reference sequence). V was pared by 4 bases and J by 4 bases, with 11 bases of the junction left unmatched. This CDR3 has 16 residues. The CDR3 nucleotides read TGTGCCACCAGCACCTATCAGGGGGCGAAGAGAGAGACCCAGTACTTC. This encodes CATSTYQGAKRETQYF. Combining the CDR3 with reference TRBV15 and TRBJ2-5 gives the whole variable domain DAMVIQNPRYQVTQFGKPVTLSCSQTLNHNVMYWYQQKSSQAPKLLFHYYDKDFNNEADTPDNFQSRRPNTSFCFLDIRSPGLGDTAMYLCATSTYQGAKRETQYFGPGTRLLVL.

This sequence joins TRBV6-5 and TRBJ2-6, with 10 bases fitting TRBD1. The V segment lost 2 bases and the J segment 10 bases; nucleotides outside the gene matches: 8. CDR1 is MNHEY, CDR2 SVGAGI, per germline. This CDR3 contains 16 residues. The CDR3 bases are TGTGCCAGCAGTTACCAGGGACAGGGGAGGGGAAACGTCCTGACTTTC. As protein: CASSYQGQGRGNVLTF.

V is TRBV12-3 or TRBV12-4 and J is TRBJ1-2; 8 nucleotides match TRBD1. V gave up 3 bases and J gave up 5 bases; unmatched junction bases: 5. This CDR3 has 14 amino acids. Here the CDR3 reads CASSLTGEQYGYTF. In nucleotides, the CDR3 is TGTGCCAGCAGTTTGACAGGGGAACAATATGGCTACACCTTC.

This clonotype was observed a few times. The J gene is TRBJ1-3, the V gene TRBV6-2 or TRBV6-3, with D unclear. This CDR3 has 15 residues. Germline V gene lookup returns CDR1 MNHEY and CDR2 SVGEGT. The V and J ends lost 0 bases and 0 bases respectively, with 6 bases between them. DNA of the CDR3: TGTGCCAGCAGTTACTCGTTTGGCTCTGGAAACACCATATATTTT. It codes for CASSYSFGSGNTIYF.

This clonotype was seen only a few times. The chain is built from TRBV7-3 and TRBJ2-2; D may match TRBD1 or TRBD2 (5 bases each). The CDR3 sequence is 15 residues long. Trimming removed 2 bases at V and 8 bases at J, with 15 bases between. The germline CDR1 and CDR2 sequences are SGHTA and FQGTGA. CDR3 bases: TGTGCCAGCAGCTTAGGACTCAGCGGACAAGGGGAGCTGTTTTTT. It specifies CASSLGLSGQGELFF. Full variable domain (outside the CDR3, taken from reference TRBV7-3 and TRBJ2-2): GAGVSQTPSNKVTEKGKYVELRCDPISGHTALYWYRQSLGQGPEFLIYFQGTGAADDSGLPNDRFFAVRPEGSVSTLKIQRTERGDSAVYLCASSLGLSGQGELFFGEGSRLTVL.

The table lists this clonotype with a few counts. The J gene is TRBJ2-1, the V gene TRBV2, with D perhaps matching TRBD2 (7 bases). There are 13 residues in the CDR3. The germline gives CDR1 SNHLY, CDR2 FYNNEI. With 7 bases removed from V and 7 bases from J, the gap between germline ends came to 14 bases. CDR3 loop: CASNEGGLNEQFF. The CDR3 DNA follows: TGTGCCAGCAATGAGGGGGGGTTGAATGAGCAGTTCTTC. The full variable domain, with the rest looked up from reference TRBV2 and TRBJ2-1, is EPEVTQTPSHQVTQMGQEVILRCVPISNHLYFYWYRQILGQKVEFLVSFYNNEISEKSEIFDDQFSVERPDGSNFTLKIRSTKLEDSAMYFCASNEGGLNEQFFGPGTRLTVL.

The chain combines TRBV7-9 with TRBJ2-7; no reliable D call. The CDR3 sequence is 13 residues long. V shed 5 bases and J shed 2 bases, with 10 bases lying between them. Germline values: CDR1 SEHNR, CDR2 FQNEAQ (reference sequence). Here the CDR3 reads CASSPRGPYEQYF. DNA of the CDR3: TGTGCCAGCAGCCCCCGCGGCCCCTACGAGCAGTACTTC.